A selection of T cell receptor beta chains follows, all from one sample in a study of shared clonotypes between healthy human individuals. Sequencing was performed with immunoSEQ multiplex PCR; in TCRdb, only in-frame clones are kept and a portion is missing. The top ten hold 0.36% of the sample, which has roughly 1,500,000 clones, 97% to 99% seen once. Sequencing was performed on naive CD4+ T cells sorted from blood. These receptors were obtained from a man under 40 in good health. Both conserved end residues are part of each CDR3. Fields, in order: V gene, J gene, clone size, D gene, CDR3 DNA, CDR3 protein. A D gene is named only where the DNA matches it firmly. A clone size is listed for some rows: how often the clone was seen (once, few, many), or a class if it is expanded.

TRBV18	TRBJ2-7	once	TRBD1	TGTGCCAGCTCACCACCGGGACAGGGCTACGAGCAGTACTTC	CASSPPGQGYEQYF
TRBV6-1	TRBJ2-7	-	TRBD1	TGTGCCAGCAGTACCGGACAGGGAACCCCCTACGAGCAGTACTTC	CASSTGQGTPYEQYF
TRBV27	TRBJ1-4	once	-	TGTGCCAGCAGTGGGGCAACTAATGAAAAACTGTTTTTT	CASSGATNEKLFF
TRBV11-2	TRBJ2-3	-	-	TGTGCCAGCAGCTTAGGGGCGGGGCCAGATACGCAGTATTTT	CASSLGAGPDTQYF
TRBV23-1	TRBJ2-7	-	TRBD1	TGCGCCAGCAGTCAACCTCGGGGCCAGGGGGCAAACGAGCAGTACTTC	CASSQPRGQGANEQYF
TRBV19	TRBJ2-7	once	-	TGTGCCAGTAAAGGGGAGTACACCTACGAGCAGTACTTC	CASKGEYTYEQYF
TRBV19	TRBJ2-2	-	-	TGTGCCAGTAGCCAAAACACCGGGGAGCTGTTTTTT	CASSQNTGELFF
TRBV7-9	TRBJ1-2	-	-	TGTGCCAGCAGCCCCTTGAGATGGACTAACTATGGCTACACCTTC	CASSPLRWTNYGYTF
TRBV18	TRBJ2-1	-	-	TGTGCCAGCTCACCAACAAGGGGGGATGAGCAGTTCTTC	CASSPTRGDEQFF
TRBV2	TRBJ2-3	-	-	TGTGCCAGCGTAGAATGGTCGAGGGAGGATACGCAGTATTTT	CASVEWSREDTQYF
TRBV21-1	TRBJ2-3	-	-	TGTGCCAGCAGCAAAGGGAGACTAGCGGGAGGGTTAGATACGCAGTATTTT	CASSKGRLAGGLDTQYF
TRBV27	TRBJ2-7	-	-	TGTGCCAGCAGTTCCCCAAAGCAGGGGGGCGAGCAGTACTTC	CASSSPKQGGEQYF
TRBV27	TRBJ1-4	-	TRBD1	TGTGCCAGCAGTATACCGACAGGGTCAGGCGAGGCAACTAATGAAAAACTGTTTTTT	CASSIPTGSGEATNEKLFF
TRBV28	TRBJ2-1	-	TRBD2	TGTGCCAGCAGTTATAGCGGGAGGGCCTACAATGAGCAGTTCTTC	CASSYSGRAYNEQFF
TRBV6-1	TRBJ2-5	once	TRBD1	TGTGCCAGCAGGAGACAGGGCGGGGAGACCCAGTACTTC	CASRRQGGETQYF
TRBV21-1	TRBJ2-7	-	-	TGTGCCAGCAGCAAAAGGACCGGGACCACCTACGAGCAGTACTTC	CASSKRTGTTYEQYF
TRBV7-6	TRBJ2-6	-	TRBD1	TGTGCCAGCAGCTTAGACCCGGGACAGATCTCTGGGGCCAACGTCCTGACTTTC	CASSLDPGQISGANVLTF
TRBV5-1	TRBJ1-1	once	-	TGCGCCAGCAGCTACGAGAACACTGAAGCTTTCTTT	CASSYENTEAFF
TRBV9	TRBJ2-2	once	TRBD2	TGTGCCAGCAGCGTTCGACTAGCGGGTTCCGGGGAGCTGTTTTTT	CASSVRLAGSGELFF
TRBV10-3	TRBJ2-2	-	-	TGTGCCATCAGTGCTAACCCTTACGTCCCCGGGGAGCTGTTTTTT	CAISANPYVPGELFF
TRBV18	TRBJ2-1	-	-	TGTGCCAGCTCACCACCGCCAACAGCTTACAATGAGCAGTTCTTC	CASSPPPTAYNEQFF
TRBV6-6	TRBJ2-3	-	-	TGTGCCAGCAGCGCCACAGATACGCAGTATTTT	CASSATDTQYF
TRBV9	TRBJ1-2	once	-	TGTGCCAGCAGCCCCCCTGGAGGATATGGCTACACCTTC	CASSPPGGYGYTF
TRBV7-6	TRBJ2-1	-	-	TGTGCCAGCAGCTTAGCACTGATGGGCAATGAGCAGTTCTTC	CASSLALMGNEQFF
TRBV18	TRBJ1-1	-	-	TGTGCCAGCGCGGCCGGTCTGAACACTGAAGCTTTCTTT	CASAAGLNTEAFF
TRBV7-8	TRBJ2-1	-	TRBD2	TGTGCCAGCAGCTTAGTTAACGGGAGGACTTTGAGCTCCTACAATGAGCAGTTCTTC	CASSLVNGRTLSSYNEQFF
TRBV7-2	TRBJ1-4	-	TRBD1	TGTGCCAGCAGCTCCTCGAACAAAGGACAGGAGGGGCTTTTTGAAAAACTGTTTTTT	CASSSSNKGQEGLFEKLFF
TRBV6-5	TRBJ2-2	-	-	TGTGCCAGCAGAGCCGACACAAACACCGGGGAGCTGTTTTTT	CASRADTNTGELFF
TRBV11-2	TRBJ2-3	-	TRBD1	TGTGCCAGCAGCTTCGGACAGGGGGCGCGGACAGATACGCAGTATTTT	CASSFGQGARTDTQYF
TRBV28	TRBJ1-1	-	-	TGTGCCAGCAGTCAAACAACAGGGACCCACACTGAAGCTTTCTTT	CASSQTTGTHTEAFF
TRBV6-1	TRBJ2-7	-	TRBD2	TGTGCCAGCAGTGAAAGCGGGAGTCCCTACGAGCAGTACTTC	CASSESGSPYEQYF
TRBV20-1	TRBJ2-7	-	-	TGCAGTGCCACCTTGGGGATCGAGCAGTACTTC	CSATLGIEQYF
TRBV6-1	TRBJ2-2	-	-	TGTGCCATGACAGGAATCAACACCGGGGAGCTGTTTTTT	CAMTGINTGELFF
TRBV28	TRBJ1-2	once	TRBD1	TGTGCCAGCAGCCAAGCGATAGACAGGGACGTTCGAGGCTACACCTTC	CASSQAIDRDVRGYTF
TRBV7-8	TRBJ2-7	-	-	TGTGCCAGCAGCACCACAGGGAGAGACGAGCAGTACTTC	CASSTTGRDEQYF
TRBV29-1	TRBJ2-7	-	-	TGCAGCGTCGTCACAGGCCAGCTTTCCTACGAGCAGTACTTC	CSVVTGQLSYEQYF
TRBV18	TRBJ2-1	once	-	TGTGCCAGCTCACCACCGACTCCAAACAATGAGCAGTTCTTC	CASSPPTPNNEQFF
TRBV15	TRBJ2-3	-	-	TGTGCCACCAGCAGAGATGGTAGCCACGTCGTGGCAGATACGCAGTATTTT	CATSRDGSHVVADTQYF
TRBV5-1	TRBJ1-1	-	TRBD1	TGCGCCAGCAGCGCGGGGACAGGGGAGACTGAAGCTTTCTTT	CASSAGTGETEAFF
TRBV20-1	TRBJ1-3	-	-	TGCAGTGGTTGGTCTGGAAACACCATATATTTT	CSGWSGNTIYF
TRBV5-1	TRBJ2-6	-	-	TGCGCCAGCAGCTTGGAGGGCAGGGGTGGGTCTGGGGCCAACGTCCTGACTTTC	CASSLEGRGGSGANVLTF
TRBV7-2	TRBJ2-3	-	-	TGTGCCAGCAGCTTGATAGGGAATTCGGATACGCAGTATTTT	CASSLIGNSDTQYF
TRBV5-5	TRBJ1-2	-	-	TGTGCCAGCAGCGGCTTGGACAGCATCTATGGCTACACCTTC	CASSGLDSIYGYTF
TRBV7-8	TRBJ2-2	once	TRBD1	TGTGCCAGCAGCCGATCAGGGACAGCCGTGCCCGGGGAGCTGTTTTTT	CASSRSGTAVPGELFF
TRBV5-1	TRBJ2-7	-	-	TGCGCCAGCAGGGCTGAGGGCGGGATTAGGACCTACGAGCAGTACTTC	CASRAEGGIRTYEQYF
TRBV14	TRBJ2-7	-	TRBD1	TGTGCCAGCAGCCCGATCTGGGACAGGAGACGAGAGCAGTACTTC	CASSPIWDRRREQYF
TRBV6-5	TRBJ1-4	-	-	TGTGCCAGCAGCCCTTCCGCCGCAACTAATGAAAAACTGTTTTTT	CASSPSAATNEKLFF
TRBV6-1	TRBJ2-7	-	-	TGTGCCAGCGGGGAGACAGCTTACGAGCAGTACTTC	CASGETAYEQYF
TRBV10-2	TRBJ2-7	-	TRBD2	TGCGCCAGCAGCAGCGGGAGGGTATACGAGCAGTACTTC	CASSSGRVYEQYF
TRBV6-1	TRBJ2-1	-	TRBD2	TGTGCCAGCAGGCCGCGGGAGCCTAACAATGAGCAGTTCTTC	CASRPREPNNEQFF
TRBV5-1	TRBJ1-4	-	TRBD1	TGCGCCAGCAGCTTCAGGGGGACTAATGAAAAACTGTTTTTT	CASSFRGTNEKLFF
TRBV6-5	TRBJ1-4	-	-	TGTGCCAGCAGTTACAGGCCGGACGGCCGAATGGAAAAACTGTTTTTT	CASSYRPDGRMEKLFF
TRBV19	TRBJ1-5	-	TRBD1	TGTGCCAGTAGTCCGCGGGACAGGGGGAAATCCAATCAGCCCCAGCATTTT	CASSPRDRGKSNQPQHF
TRBV6-1	TRBJ2-7	-	-	TGTGCCAGCAGTTACAGGGTCTACTTC	CASSYRVYF
TRBV19	TRBJ1-2	-	-	TGTGCCAGTAGAAGTCCAGGGAATGGCTACACCTTC	CASRSPGNGYTF